Judged by abundance, the clone carrying this TCR beta chain is medium-sized. Responders labeled with CFSE (roughly 200,000) were plated with roughly 200,000 irradiated, violet-dye-labeled stimulators. Deletions cut 2 bases from V and 5 bases from J, with 10 bases between. This CDR3 has 13 residues. Generated by immunoSEQ multiplex PCR, the TCRdb table keeps only in-frame clones and is missing some. The sample holds several thousand clones, roughly a third seen once. This specimen belongs to a study of graft-versus-host responses after intestinal transplantation. Across the study: Among the recipients, transplants were multivisceral, liver-intestinal, or isolated intestinal.

V and J are TRBV23-1 and TRBJ2-7, with D hard to call. TRBV23-1 has ORF status, its function being uncertain. The TCR sequence derives from a human patient who was an organ donor for intestinal transplantation. The material was alloreactive CD8+ T cells from a mixed lymphocyte reaction culture, obtained before transplantation. Subset of the sample: CFSE-low proliferating T cells sorted from approximately 6-day pre-transplant mixed lymphocyte reaction (GvH or HvG direction). The CDR3 loop reads CASSQPTVDEQYF. CDR3 coding DNA: TGCGCCAGCAGTCAACCCACGGTCGACGAGCAGTACTTC.